These 10 T cell receptor beta chains were all obtained from the same sample, sequenced in a study of Tregs in tolerant kidney transplant recipients (dated by TCRdb to the late 2010s). The library was made by the immunoSEQ multiplex PCR assay. What TCRdb holds here is the immuneACCESS table cut down to in-frame rearrangements. Part of the clones is not present; checked against another copy, under half of the missing clones reflect an unresolved V gene, and the others are unexplained. Across this sample there are 50,000 or so clones, with 91% seen only once. Roughly 15% of the sample lies in the top ten. The transplants used related donors along with nonmyeloablative bone marrow transplantation, and in the human trials mixed chimerism was transient. The sequencing used CD8+ T cells from blood (PBMCs), collected 24 months after the transplant. The receptors stem from a human patient who received a combined kidney and bone marrow transplant. Some T cells may originate with the graft donor following a transplant.

The chain couples TRBV6-5 to TRBJ1-2, with D possibly TRBD1 on 6 matching bases. V lost 5 bases, J lost 4 bases, and 11 bases lay in between. Per germline, CDR1 MNHEY and CDR2 SVGAGI. This CDR3 comprises 13 residues. CDR3 nucleotide sequence: TGTGCCAGCAGTGAGCAGGGGACCTATGGCTACACCTTC. Its translation: CASSEQGTYGYTF.

This chain connects TRBV6-1 to TRBJ1-5; 9 nucleotides align to TRBD1. Germline V gene data show CDR1 as MNHNS and CDR2 as SASEGT. The V and J ends lost 1 base and 7 bases, in that order; junction bases with no gene match: 8. The CDR3 is made up of 16 amino acids. The CDR3 DNA follows: TGTGCCAGCAGTGAAGGAGGGGGACAGGGCGGGCAGCCCCAGCATTTT. This gives the protein CASSEGGGQGGQPQHF.

The chain uses TRBV30 and TRBJ2-2, with 7 bases lining up with TRBD2. From germline, CDR1 is GTSNPN and CDR2 SVGIG (reference sequence). The CDR3 contains 13 residues. V lost 4 bases to trimming and J lost 1 base; unmatched junction nucleotides: 0. CDR3 sequence (DNA): TGTGCCTGGACTAGCGGGAACACCGGGGAGCTGTTTTTT. Residues: CAWTSGNTGELFF.

The gene calls are TRBV7-3 and TRBJ1-2; D is uncertain. Trimming removed 1 base from V and 4 bases from J, with 13 bases in between. The CDR3 is 15 residues long. The germline V gene has CDR1 SGHTA and CDR2 FQGTGA. The CDR3 is CASSLRGGRLYGYTF. CDR3 in DNA: TGTGCCAGCAGCTTAAGGGGAGGGAGACTCTATGGCTACACCTTC.

The chain links TRBV4-2 to TRBJ2-7, with D possibly being TRBD2 (5 bases). Germline-derived CDR1 and CDR2 are LGHNA and YNFKEQ. Deletions cut 0 bases from V and 0 bases from J, with 12 bases between. This CDR3 is 16 amino acids long. DNA of the CDR3: TGTGCCAGCAGCCAAGATGAGCGGACCAGCTCCTACGAGCAGTACTTC. Encoded protein: CASSQDERTSSYEQYF.

This clone occurred once. The DNA of the CDR3 is TGCGCCAGCAGCTCCGTAGAAGACATCCGTTCCCCGGGAGGGGGCGGACGAGGGACTGAAGCTTTCTTT. This gives the protein CASSSVEDIRSPGGGGRGTEAFF. The rearrangement joins TRBV5-1 to TRBJ1-1; 7 nucleotides match TRBD1. From germline, CDR1 is SGHRS and CDR2 YFSETQ. The CDR3 extends over 23 amino acids. Trimming at V came to 3 bases and at J to 5 bases, leaving 34 bases not matched to a gene.

The chain joins TRBV7-3 to TRBJ2-7; TRBD2 matches 8 bases. V lost 4 bases and J lost 5; bases outside the gene matches: 4. Germline assignment: CDR1 SGHTA and CDR2 FQGTGA. The CDR3 extends over 13 amino acids. The CDR3 here is CASSSELADEQYF. The CDR3 region has the DNA TGTGCCAGCAGCTCCGAACTAGCGGACGAGCAGTACTTC.

A note on this clone: A junction boundary mismatches the germline segment, possibly from a read error. The chain couples TRBV7-3 to TRBJ2-3; 7 nucleotides align to TRBD1. Germline CDR1 is SGHTA and CDR2 is FQGTGA. The CDR3 extends over 15 amino acids. The chain's CDR3 is CASSLTLTGTDTQYF. As DNA, the CDR3 is TGTGCCAGCAGCCTAACCTTGACAGGGACAGATACGCAGTATTTT.

This clone was counted a few times. This rearrangement joins TRBV10-3 to TRBJ1-1, with D possibly being TRBD1 (5 bases). The CDR3 loop spans 14 amino acids. V lost 3 bases to trimming and J lost 0 bases, with 8 bases between them. The germline V gene encodes CDR1 ENHRY and CDR2 SYGVKD. As DNA, the CDR3 is TGTGCCATCAGTGAAACAGGCTTGAACACTGAAGCTTTCTTT. It specifies CAISETGLNTEAFF.

V gene TRBV19 combines with J gene TRBJ2-1; 7 positions match TRBD2. The length of the CDR3 is 17 residues. CDR1 is LNHDA and CDR2 is SQIVND in the germline V gene (reference sequence). The V gene end was trimmed by 3 bases and the J gene end by 5 bases; junction bases not matched to a gene: 13. The CDR3 sequence is CASSIEGRAGVNNEQFF. The DNA of the CDR3 is TGTGCCAGTAGTATCGAAGGACGGGCGGGAGTGAACAATGAGCAGTTCTTC.